These T cell receptor beta chains were read from a single sample in a study of CD8+ T cells in alopecia areata. Clones were sequenced by immunoSEQ multiplex PCR, and TCRdb holds only the in-frame ones, with some missing. The sample comprises some 80,000 clones, approximately 66% of which are singletons, and 23% rests with the top ten. Here the sequenced sample was CD8+ T cells sorted from blood, taken at week 24, from a patient treated with tofacitinib. All receptors come from a human donor with alopecia areata. Each CDR3 is given with its conserved first and last residue. The D gene is left open where the match is weak. Expanded clones get a size class; other rows say once, few or many, or leave the size out.

>TRBJ1-5|.|TRBD1|TRBV29-1
TGCAGCGTTGTGGTGCAGGGGGATCAGCCCCAGCATTTT
CSVVVQGDQPQHF
>TRBJ2-1|few|.|TRBV4-1
TGCGCCAGCAGCCAAGTTTCGGGGGTGGAGCAGTTCTTC
CASSQVSGVEQFF
>TRBJ2-7|.|.|TRBV7-9
TGTGCCAGCAGCTTAGTGGGCAGGGCGAAAGTGCAGTACTTC
CASSLVGRAKVQYF
>TRBJ1-1|few|.|TRBV10-3
TGTGCCATCAGTGAGTCGGAGACCCTGAACACTGAAGCTTTCTTT
CAISESETLNTEAFF
>TRBJ2-7|.|.|TRBV4-1
TGCGCCAGCAGCCAAGATTTAGCGGAGCTCTACGAGCAGTACTTC
CASSQDLAELYEQYF
>TRBJ2-6|.|.|TRBV4-3
TGCGCCAGCAGCCAAACCGGGACTTCTGGGGCCAACGTCCTGACTTTC
CASSQTGTSGANVLTF
>TRBJ1-3|.|TRBD1|TRBV29-1
TGCAGCGCCCGGACAGGGCCTGGAAACACCATATATTTT
CSARTGPGNTIYF
>TRBJ2-1|few|.|TRBV29-1
TGCAGCGTTGACACCGGGGCGAGGTACAATGAGCAGTTCTTC
CSVDTGARYNEQFF
>TRBJ2-1|.|TRBD2|TRBV5-8
TGTGCCAGCAGCTTGGGCCTAGCGGGGGGCAATGAGCAGTTCTTC
CASSLGLAGGNEQFF
>TRBJ2-3|.|TRBD2|TRBV27
TGTGCCAGCAGTTCTGGGACTAGCATCGGAGATACGCAGTATTTT
CASSSGTSIGDTQYF
>TRBJ2-5|once|TRBD1|TRBV25-1
TGTGCCAGCAGTGAATATTACCCAACAGGGGAACAAGAGACCCAGTACTTC
CASSEYYPTGEQETQYF
>TRBJ2-3|few|TRBD1|TRBV10-3
TGTGCCATCAGATCCGGGACAGGGGAAACAGATACGCAGTATTTT
CAIRSGTGETDTQYF
>TRBJ2-5|.|.|TRBV27
TGTGCCAGCACCGCTTACAGCGGCGGGATGGAGACCCAGTACTTC
CASTAYSGGMETQYF
>TRBJ2-4|.|TRBD2|TRBV6-4
TGTGCCAGCAGTGAGGACTCGGGGGGAGCCAAAAACATTCAGTACTTC
CASSEDSGGAKNIQYF
>TRBJ2-7|.|TRBD1|TRBV7-9
TGTGCCAGCAGCCCCACTACAGGGGGGCCCGCCTACGAGCAGTACTTC
CASSPTTGGPAYEQYF
>TRBJ2-5|.|.|TRBV25-1
TGTGCCAGCAGTGATATTACTAGCACACAAGAGACCCAGTACTTC
CASSDITSTQETQYF
>TRBJ1-2|.|.|TRBV2
TGTGCCACGACTGGCTACACCTTC
CATTGYTF
>TRBJ2-1|.|TRBD1|TRBV29-1
TGCAGCGTTCCCGGACAGGGGGCCTACAATGAGCAGTTCTTC
CSVPGQGAYNEQFF
>TRBJ2-2|.|.|TRBV5-1
TGCGCCAGCAGCCTGTTGGGCGGGGAGCTGTTTTTT
CASSLLGGELFF
>TRBJ2-4|.|.|TRBV14
TGTGCCAGCAGCCAAGTTCTGGACATTCAGTACTTC
CASSQVLDIQYF
>TRBJ2-6|.|.|TRBV5-1
TGCGCCAGCAGCTCCCCTACAGAGTCAGGGGCCAACGTCCTGACTTTC
CASSSPTESGANVLTF
>TRBJ2-3|.|TRBD2|TRBV7-2
TGTGCCAGCAGCTTTTTTGGACTAGCGAAGACAGATACGCAGTATTTT
CASSFFGLAKTDTQYF
>TRBJ2-6|.|.|TRBV4-3
TGCGCCAGCAGCCAAGATTACCGGACCTCTGGGGCCAACGTCCTGACTTTC
CASSQDYRTSGANVLTF
>TRBJ2-7|many|.|TRBV11-2
TGTGCCAGCAGCTTAGTGGGGGGGCCCGGGGACGAGCAGTACTTC
CASSLVGGPGDEQYF
>TRBJ2-3|few|.|TRBV7-8
TGTGCCAGCAGCTACGGACAGTTTAGCACAGATACGCAGTATTTT
CASSYGQFSTDTQYF
>TRBJ2-7|.|TRBD1|TRBV6-1
TGTGCCAGCAGTGAATGGGACAGTGAGAACTACGAGCAGTACTTC
CASSEWDSENYEQYF
>TRBJ2-7|.|.|TRBV7-2
TGTGCCAGCAGCCTCGGGAGCTACGAGCAGTACTTC
CASSLGSYEQYF
>TRBJ2-7|.|.|TRBV29-1
TGCAGCGTGGCTGGACAGGGACTAACCTACGAGCAGTACTTC
CSVAGQGLTYEQYF
>TRBJ1-1|.|.|TRBV29-1
TGCAGCGTCCCAAATTGGGGGGGCGCGGGTGGAATGAACACTGAAGCTTTCTTT
CSVPNWGGAGGMNTEAFF
>TRBJ2-1|.|.|TRBV27
TGTGCCAGCAGTTTATTGGTCAGGGGCAATGAGCAGTTCTTC
CASSLLVRGNEQFF
>TRBJ2-7|.|TRBD1|TRBV4-1
TGCGCCAGCAGCCGATCGACAGGGACCTCCTACGAGCAGTACTTC
CASSRSTGTSYEQYF
>TRBJ2-7|.|.|TRBV15
TGTGCCACCAGTCTGGGTACCGAGCAGTACTTC
CATSLGTEQYF
>TRBJ2-7|.|.|TRBV29-1
TGCAGCGTGGCTGACAGTGTCTTTTACGAGCAGTACTTC
CSVADSVFYEQYF
>TRBJ1-2|few|.|TRBV29-1
TGCAGCGTCGAGGGGGGAGCCAACTATGGCTACACCTTC
CSVEGGANYGYTF
>TRBJ1-5|.|.|TRBV7-8
TGTGCCAGCAGCCCAGACGATCAGGGCGGGTATAGCAATCAGCCCCAGCATTTT
CASSPDDQGGYSNQPQHF
>TRBJ2-7|few|TRBD2|TRBV19
TGTGCCAGTAGTACACTAGCGGATTCCTACGAGCAGTACTTC
CASSTLADSYEQYF
>TRBJ2-7|.|.|TRBV5-4
TGTGCCAGCAGTCCGGGCTATGGGTCCTACGAGCAGTACTTC
CASSPGYGSYEQYF
>TRBJ1-6|few|.|TRBV4-1
TGCGCCAGCAGCCAAGATCATAATACAGGTTCACCCCTCCACTTT
CASSQDHNTGSPLHF
>TRBJ2-5|.|.|TRBV28
TGTGCCAGCAGTCCGACTCCATTGGCAGGGGGAGGGTCGTACCAAGAGACCCAGTACTTC
CASSPTPLAGGGSYQETQYF
>TRBJ2-7|.|TRBD2|TRBV5-6
TGTGCCAGCAGCGCTGGTAGCGGGTTGATCTACGAGCAGTACTTC
CASSAGSGLIYEQYF
>TRBJ1-2|.|TRBD1|TRBV25-1
TGTGCCAGCAGCTCCGGGACAGGGGATGGCTACACCTTC
CASSSGTGDGYTF
>TRBJ2-5|.|TRBD1|TRBV18
TGTGCCAGCTCACCCAAGCCCAGGACAGGGTTAGTGGAGACCCAGTACTTC
CASSPKPRTGLVETQYF
>TRBJ1-2|.|.|TRBV5-4
TGTGCCAGCAGCCCCTGGGCGGGCTATGGCTACACCTTC
CASSPWAGYGYTF
>TRBJ2-7|.|TRBD2|TRBV14
TGTGCCAGCAGGTCGGGAGGGCTGGACGAGCAGTACTTC
CASRSGGLDEQYF
>TRBJ2-3|.|.|TRBV7-7
TGTGCCAGCAGCCCCCTAGGAGTTCCAGATACGCAGTATTTT
CASSPLGVPDTQYF
>TRBJ2-7|.|.|TRBV5-1
TGCGCCAGCAGCTTGGGTTACTCCTACGAGCAGTACTTC
CASSLGYSYEQYF
>TRBJ2-5|.|.|TRBV13
TGTGCCAGCAGCAACCGGGACACCCAAGAGACCCAGTACTTC
CASSNRDTQETQYF
>TRBJ1-5|once|.|TRBV29-1
TGCAGCGTTGTGGTTTCGGATCAGGGGCCGGGTCATCAGCCCCAGCATTTT
CSVVVSDQGPGHQPQHF
>TRBJ2-3|once|.|TRBV27
TGTGCCAGCAGTTTACAGGTAGCCGCCAGCACAGATACGCAGTATTTT
CASSLQVAASTDTQYF
>TRBJ2-1|many|TRBD2|TRBV4-1
TGCGCCAGCAGCCAAGAGCCTAGCGGAATCTACAATGAGCAGTTCTTC
CASSQEPSGIYNEQFF
>TRBJ2-3|.|TRBD2|TRBV4-3
TGCGCCAGCAGCCAAGATCCGGGAACGACTAGCGGGAGCTCAGATACGCAGTATTTT
CASSQDPGTTSGSSDTQYF
>TRBJ1-2|.|.|TRBV28
TGTGCCAGCAGTGGAAATCGCTATGGCTACACCTTC
CASSGNRYGYTF
>TRBJ2-7|few|TRBD1|TRBV19
TGTGCCAGTACCTCGACAGGGGGTCCCTACGAGCAGTACTTC
CASTSTGGPYEQYF
>TRBJ2-6|.|.|TRBV14
TGTGCCAGCAGCGCCTCTGGGGCCAACGTCCTGACTTTC
CASSASGANVLTF
>TRBJ1-2|.|.|TRBV5-7
TGTGCCAGCAGCTTACAGGGAAACTATGGCTACACCTTC
CASSLQGNYGYTF
>TRBJ2-1|few|TRBD2|TRBV4-1
TGCGCCAGCAGCCAAGTAACGGCGGGAGGGCCGGATGAGCAGTTCTTC
CASSQVTAGGPDEQFF
>TRBJ2-7|few|.|TRBV4-1
TGCGCCAGCAGCCAAGTGAGGGGATCCTACGAGCAGTACTTC
CASSQVRGSYEQYF
>TRBJ2-1|.|.|TRBV7-8
TGTGCCAGCAGCTTAAAAGGGGGCTCCTACAATGAGCAGTTCTTC
CASSLKGGSYNEQFF